Following are 25 T cell receptor beta chains from one sample sequenced in a study of blood T cell repertoires in COVID-19. Assay: immunoSEQ multiplex PCR; the TCRdb copy retains only in-frame clones and omits some. The sample lists about 60,000 clones; just over 85% were seen once. The sample consisted of peripheral blood. The source of these receptors is a man in his sixties with acute or convalescent COVID-19.

V usage is TRBV6-6 and J usage is TRBJ1-3; D gene uncertain. Trimming cost V 5 bases and J 0 bases, with 11 bases left between them. The CDR3 is made up of 15 amino acids. In germline, CDR1 is MNHNY, CDR2 SVGAGI (reference sequence). The CDR3 DNA follows: TGTGCCAGCAGTCTCTCGGGAACCTCTGGAAACACCATATATTTT. Translating gives CASSLSGTSGNTIYF.

This clone has a handful of counts. The chain joins TRBV3-1 (or the pseudogene TRBV3-2) to TRBJ2-1; TRBD1 matches at 8 bases. Germline V gives CDR1 LGHDT, CDR2 YNNKEL (reference sequence). The CDR3 covers 22 residues. J lost 0 bases, V lost 4 bases, and 23 bases had no gene match. For the CDR3, the DNA is TGTGCCAGCAGCCCAAACCTTTTTGGGCGGGACAGGCATCGGAGCTCCTACAATGAGCAGTTCTTC. Amino acids: CASSPNLFGRDRHRSSYNEQFF.

The chain has TRBV9 and TRBJ2-1, with D tentatively TRBD2 (6 bases). Trimming removed 1 base from V and 8 bases from J, with 16 bases in between. There are 15 residues in the CDR3. CDR1 is SGDLS, CDR2 YYNGEE, per germline. CDR3 nucleotides: TGTGCCAGCAGCGTAAGCCCAGCGGAGGGTTATGAGCAGTTCTTC. As protein: CASSVSPAEGYEQFF.

The chain has TRBV15 and TRBJ1-4, with no clear D. Trimming stripped 1 base from V and 8 bases from J, with 8 bases between. Germline assignment: CDR1 LNHNV and CDR2 YYDKDF (reference sequence). The CDR3 loop spans 13 amino acids. The CDR3 spells CATSRGGREKLFF. In DNA, the CDR3 is TGTGCCACCAGCAGAGGTGGGAGGGAAAAACTGTTTTTT.

The chain combines TRBV5-1 with TRBJ1-6; no definite D call. The CDR3 spans 15 residues. Trimming removed 6 bases from V and 3 bases from J, with 13 bases in between. The germline CDR1 and CDR2 sequences are SGHRS and YFSETQ. As DNA, the CDR3 is TGCGCCAGCACCATTGGGGAGGTCTATAATTCACCCCTCCACTTT. Amino acids: CASTIGEVYNSPLHF.

V usage is TRBV3-1 (or the pseudogene TRBV3-2) and J usage is TRBJ2-1; 8 bases are shared with TRBD1. Germline V gene lookup returns CDR1 LGHDT and CDR2 YNNKEL (reference sequence). CDR3 length: 13 residues. The V and J ends lost 4 bases and 7 bases, in that order; junction bases with no gene match: 3. The CDR3 DNA is TGTGCCAGCAGCCCCCGGACAGGGAATGAGCAGTTCTTC. It specifies CASSPRTGNEQFF.

The CDR3 sequence: CASRAGTDTQYF. For the CDR3, the DNA is TGTGCCAGCAGAGCCGGGACAGATACGCAGTATTTT. The genes are TRBV2 and TRBJ2-3; D unresolved. V lost 6 bases and J lost 3, with 7 bases in between. Germline assignment: CDR1 SNHLY and CDR2 FYNNEI. There are 12 residues in the CDR3.

The rearrangement links TRBV6-5 to TRBJ1-4, with D possibly TRBD1 on 6 matching bases. CDR1 and CDR2 (germline): MNHEY, SVGAGI. V was cut by 0 bases and J by 7 bases, with 12 bases left in between. This CDR3 is built from 15 residues. CDR3 coding DNA: TGTGCCAGCAGTTACTCGTGGGGGGGCGGTGAAAAACTGTTTTTT. This codes for CASSYSWGGGEKLFF.

This clone appeared once. The gene calls are TRBV10-3 and TRBJ1-2; D unresolved. The CDR3 has 13 amino acids. The V gene lost 0 bases and the J gene lost 2 bases, with 4 bases spanning the gap. Germline assignment: CDR1 ENHRY and CDR2 SYGVKD. The CDR3 bases are TGTGCCATCAGTGAGTCCGGGAACTATGGCTACACCTTC. Its protein product is CAISESGNYGYTF.

V gene TRBV4-1 combines with J gene TRBJ1-3; the D gene is possibly TRBD1 (5 bases). The CDR3 is 17 residues long. Germline V gene data show CDR1 as MGHRA and CDR2 as YSYEKL. With 4 bases removed from V and 0 bases from J, the gap between germline ends came to 16 bases. For the CDR3, the DNA is TGCGCCAGCAGCCGCGGACATGGTCCCAGCTCTGGAAACACCATATATTTT. The encoded protein is CASSRGHGPSSGNTIYF.

This sequence joins TRBV2 and TRBJ2-7; TRBD1 is a possible D gene (8 bases). Germline V gene lookup returns CDR1 SNHLY and CDR2 FYNNEI. Trimming cost V 0 bases and J 0 bases, with 12 bases left between them. There are 16 residues in the CDR3. This CDR3 reads CASSEARGTGSYEQYF. CDR3 DNA sequence: TGTGCCAGCAGTGAAGCGCGGGGGACAGGCTCCTACGAGCAGTACTTC. Full variable domain (outside the CDR3, taken from reference TRBV2 and TRBJ2-7): EPEVTQTPSHQVTQMGQEVILRCVPISNHLYFYWYRQILGQKVEFLVSFYNNEISEKSEIFDDQFSVERPDGSNFTLKIRSTKLEDSAMYFCASSEARGTGSYEQYFGPGTRLTVT.

V and J are TRBV27 and TRBJ1-1, with a tentative D call TRBD1 (5 bases). The CDR3 has 14 residues. V was trimmed by 6 bases and J by 4 bases, leaving 15 bases between them. Germline V gene sequence: CDR1 MNHEY, CDR2 SMNVEV (reference sequence). CDR3 in amino acids: CASSLHGGGTEAFF. Written as DNA, the CDR3 is TGTGCCAGCAGCCTCCACGGGGGTGGCACTGAAGCTTTCTTT.

The rearrangement joins TRBV18 to TRBJ2-1; 13 nucleotides align to TRBD2. The CDR3 totals 16 residues. V was clipped by 0 bases and J by 6 bases; unmatched bases: 2. Germline CDR1 and CDR2: KGHSH and LQKENI. CDR3 region: CASSPPLAGGGNEQFF. The CDR3, as DNA: TGTGCCAGCTCACCACCACTAGCGGGAGGGGGCAATGAGCAGTTCTTC.

The V and J genes are TRBV12-3 or TRBV12-4 and TRBJ2-7, with 8 bases lining up with TRBD2. The length of the CDR3 is 13 residues. The trim removed 6 bases at V and 4 bases at J, leaving 5 bases unmatched. The CDR3 coding sequence is TGTGCCAGCAGGAAGCGGGAGAGGTACGAGCAGTACTTC. Translated: CASRKRERYEQYF.

The chain is built from TRBV3-1 (or the pseudogene TRBV3-2) and TRBJ2-3; D uncertain. The CDR3 sequence is 13 residues long. Germline CDR1 reads LGHDT; CDR2 reads YNNKEL (reference sequence). The V end was cut by 4 bases, the J end by 1 base, with 6 bases between. CDR3 bases: TGTGCCAGCAGCCCCCCGGGCACAGATACGCAGTATTTT. This translates into CASSPPGTDTQYF.

The rearrangement uses TRBV6-6 and TRBJ1-4, with TRBD1 identical over 9 bases. Germline values: CDR1 MNHNY, CDR2 SVGAGI (reference sequence). This CDR3 spans 16 amino acids. V lost 8 bases and J lost 3; bases outside the gene matches: 10. CDR3 DNA sequence: TGTGCCAGCCGTCCCGGGACAGGGATCGCTAATGAAAAACTGTTTTTT. Amino acid sequence: CASRPGTGIANEKLFF.

The rearrangement links TRBV24-1 to TRBJ2-1, with D possibly TRBD2 on 6 matching bases. Germline-derived CDR1 and CDR2 are KGHDR and SFDVKD. The V end lost 2 bases, the J end lost 3 bases, and 7 bases lay between the germline ends. The CDR3 is 14 residues long. CDR3 amino acids: CATSDYGGYNEQFF. DNA of the CDR3: TGTGCCACCAGTGATTACGGGGGCTACAATGAGCAGTTCTTC.

V and J are TRBV29-1 and TRBJ1-2; D might be TRBD1 (6 bases). Per the germline V gene, CDR1 is SQVTM and CDR2 is ANQGSEA. This CDR3 comprises 13 residues. V dropped 3 bases and J dropped 6 bases, with 14 bases sitting between them. The CDR3 nucleotides read TGCAGCGTTGATGGACAGCACGGGGATGGCTACACCTTC. Its translation is CSVDGQHGDGYTF. Based on the CDR3 plus reference TRBV29-1 and TRBJ1-2, the full variable domain is SAVISQKPSRDICQRGTSLTIQCQVDSQVTMMFWYRQQPGQSLTLIATANQGSEATYESGFVIDKFPISRPNLTFSTLTVSNMSPEDSSIYLCSVDGQHGDGYTFGSGTRLTVV.

This clone was detected only once. The chain is built from TRBV18 and TRBJ2-7, with TRBD2 matching 7 bases. CDR3 length: 14 amino acids. Germline CDR1 reads KGHSH; CDR2 reads LQKENI. V shed 2 bases and J 3 bases; nucleotides not matched to a gene: 4. The CDR3 DNA follows: TGTGCCAGCTCACCAGCTAGCGGAAACTACGAGCAGTACTTC. It codes for CASSPASGNYEQYF.

The chain has TRBV7-9 and TRBJ2-3, with TRBD2 matching over 9 bases. This CDR3 region has 14 residues. Trimming removed 3 bases from V and 5 bases from J; junction bases left unmatched: 3. Germline CDR1 and CDR2: SEHNR and FQNEAQ (reference sequence). The DNA for the CDR3 is TGTGCCAGCAGCTTGACTAGCGGTGGAGATACGCAGTATTTT. Translating gives CASSLTSGGDTQYF.

The chain couples TRBV24-1 to TRBJ2-6, with D possibly matching TRBD2 (6 bases). The V end lost 4 bases, the J end lost 12 bases, and 9 bases lay between the germline ends. The CDR3 loop spans 12 amino acids. Germline loops: CDR1 KGHDR, CDR2 SFDVKD. The CDR3 protein is CATSESEGVLTF. Written as DNA, the CDR3 is TGTGCCACCAGTGAATCGGAGGGCGTCCTGACTTTC.

The J gene is TRBJ2-7, the V gene TRBV28, with 11 bases that match TRBD1. Trimming at V came to 6 bases and at J to 2 bases, leaving 9 bases not matched to a gene. CDR3 length: 16 residues. Germline-derived CDR1 and CDR2 are MDHEN and SYDVKM. The CDR3 region has the DNA TGTGCCAGCAGGCCACCGGGACAGGGGGGCCCCTACGAGCAGTACTTC. It is translated as CASRPPGQGGPYEQYF.

The chain has TRBV7-3 and TRBJ2-2; a possible D gene is TRBD1 (5 bases). V gave up 5 bases and J gave up 6 bases, with 10 bases separating them. The CDR3 consists of 13 residues. Germline CDR1 reads SGHTA; CDR2 reads FQGTGA. The CDR3 reads CASSHRSAGELFF. For the CDR3, the DNA is TGTGCCAGCAGCCACAGGAGCGCCGGGGAGCTGTTTTTT.

This clone appeared a single time. V and J are TRBV4-1 and TRBJ2-1; 8 bases are shared with TRBD1. Looked up from germline, CDR1 is MGHRA and CDR2 is YSYEKL. V gave up 5 bases and J gave up 7 bases; unmatched junction bases: 13. The CDR3 is 16 residues long. CDR3 DNA: TGCGCCAGCAGCTCCGGGTCGTCAGGGGGCAGAAATGAGCAGTTCTTC. This gives the protein CASSSGSSGGRNEQFF.

This rearrangement joins TRBV7-9 to TRBJ1-1, with D possibly matching TRBD1 (6 bases). In germline, CDR1 is SEHNR, CDR2 FQNEAQ (reference sequence). V lost 5 bases, J lost 2 bases, and 9 bases lay in between. The CDR3 loop spans 13 amino acids. In nucleotides, the CDR3 is TGTGCCAGCAGCCAGGGGATCAACACTGAAGCTTTCTTT. Protein product: CASSQGINTEAFF.